The 9 T cell receptor beta chains listed next were all sequenced from one sample in a study of cytomegalovirus exposure and HLA in healthy donors. The PCR ran on 60 Vbeta and 13 Jbeta primers. TCRdb's copy holds only in-frame clones and misses some; the assay was immunoSEQ multiplex PCR. This table has 110,000 to 150,000 clones, roughly two thirds appearing once. What was sequenced was PBMCs. These receptors were obtained from a human donor in good health.

The chain is built from TRBV19 and TRBJ2-2, with TRBD2 matching over 8 bases. Losses at the gene ends were 6 bases for V and 2 bases for J; bases not matched to a gene: 5. CDR1 and CDR2 from the germline V gene are LNHDA and SQIVND (reference sequence). The CDR3 length is 15 residues. The CDR3 nucleotides read TGTGCCAGTAGGAGCGGGGGACCCAACACCGGGGAGCTGTTTTTT. Its translation is CASRSGGPNTGELFF. Full variable domain (outside the CDR3, taken from reference TRBV19 and TRBJ2-2): DGGITQSPKYLFRKEGQNVTLSCEQNLNHDAMYWYRQDPGQGLRLIYYSQIVNDFQKGDIAEGYSVSREKKESFPLTVTSAQKNPTAFYLCASRSGGPNTGELFFGEGSRLTVL.

V gene TRBV9 combines with J gene TRBJ2-7, with TRBD2 matching over 8 bases. There are 15 residues in the CDR3. Germline CDR1 reads SGDLS; CDR2 reads YYNGEE. The J segment lost 5 bases and the V segment lost 3 bases, leaving 10 bases of the junction unmatched. The DNA of the CDR3 is TGTGCCAGCAGCGCATCAGGGCGGGAGGCGGACGAGCAGTACTTC. Translation: CASSASGREADEQYF.

The chain couples TRBV5-1 to TRBJ2-7; possibly TRBD1 for D (5 bases). This CDR3 is 15 amino acids long. Trimming stripped 1 base from V and 7 bases from J, with 18 bases between. Germline V lookup: CDR1 SGHRS, CDR2 YFSETQ. CDR3 protein: CASSLLGRAREEQYF. CDR3 sequence (DNA): TGCGCCAGCAGCTTGTTGGGCAGGGCTCGAGAGGAGCAGTACTTC.

The chain carries TRBV6-6 and TRBJ1-5; 11 bases are shared with TRBD1. Trimming cost V 6 bases and J 5 bases; bases outside gene matches: 6. Germline loops: CDR1 MNHNY, CDR2 SVGAGI (reference sequence). The CDR3 length is 15 residues. This chain's CDR3 is CASRIGQGADQPQHF. CDR3 DNA sequence: TGTGCCAGCAGGATCGGACAGGGGGCGGATCAGCCCCAGCATTTT.

The chain employs TRBV7-8 and TRBJ1-2; D is possibly TRBD1 (6 bases). The CDR3 is made up of 17 amino acids. CDR1 and CDR2 (germline): SGHVS, FQNEAQ. V dropped 2 bases and J dropped 5 bases, with 21 bases sitting between them. The CDR3, as DNA: TGTGCCAGCAGCTTAAGAGTATTGTCAGCCAGGGGATATGGCTACACCTTC. Its translation: CASSLRVLSARGYGYTF.

The chain has TRBV13 and TRBJ2-1, with 14 positions matching TRBD2. The V gene end was trimmed by 5 bases and the J gene end by 1 base; junction bases not matched to a gene: 7. Germline CDR1 and CDR2: PRHDT and FYEKMQ (reference sequence). The CDR3 loop spans 18 amino acids. Here the CDR3 DNA reads TGTGCCAGCAGCGACGGGACTAGCGGGAGTAAATCCTACAATGAGCAGTTCTTC. Protein product: CASSDGTSGSKSYNEQFF.

The rearrangement links TRBV9 to TRBJ2-3; D not certain. Trimming took 1 base from V and 4 from J, leaving 10 bases between them. The CDR3 covers 14 residues. Germline V gives CDR1 SGDLS, CDR2 YYNGEE. The CDR3 coding sequence is TGTGCCAGCAGCGTATCCCTACCTCCAGATACGCAGTATTTT. This sequence encodes CASSVSLPPDTQYF.

The rearrangement joins TRBV5-6 to TRBJ1-6, with D hard to call. V was cut by 1 base and J by 8 bases, with 10 bases left in between. This CDR3 is 14 amino acids long. In germline, CDR1 is SGHDT, CDR2 YYEEEE. The CDR3 loop reads CASSLRTNDSPLHF. The CDR3 DNA follows: TGTGCCAGCAGCTTGAGGACTAACGATTCACCCCTCCACTTT.

The rearrangement uses TRBV6-6 and TRBJ1-2; no definite D call. CDR3 length: 12 residues. V was shortened by 0 bases and J by 8 bases, with 7 bases between the two germline ends. The germline V gene has CDR1 MNHNY and CDR2 SVGAGI (reference sequence). The CDR3 DNA reads TGTGCCAGCAGTTACTCAACTATGGGCTACACCTTC. It codes for CASSYSTMGYTF.